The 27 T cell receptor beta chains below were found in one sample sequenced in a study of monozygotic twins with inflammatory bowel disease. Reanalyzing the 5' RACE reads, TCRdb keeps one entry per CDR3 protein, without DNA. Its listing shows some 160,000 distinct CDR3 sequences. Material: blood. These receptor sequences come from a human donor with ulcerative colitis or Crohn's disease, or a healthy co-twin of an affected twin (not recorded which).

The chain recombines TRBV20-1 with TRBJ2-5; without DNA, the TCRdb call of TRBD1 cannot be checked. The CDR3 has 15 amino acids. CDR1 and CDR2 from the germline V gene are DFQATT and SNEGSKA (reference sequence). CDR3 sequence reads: CSARDERGRQETQYF.

The CDR3 is CSARRGTNEKLFF. The chain employs TRBV20-1 and TRBJ1-4. The CDR3 extends over 13 amino acids. Germline V gene lookup returns CDR1 DFQATT and CDR2 SNEGSKA (reference sequence).

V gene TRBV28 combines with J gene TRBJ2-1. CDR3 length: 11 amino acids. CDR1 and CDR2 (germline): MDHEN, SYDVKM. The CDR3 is CASSSGNEQFF. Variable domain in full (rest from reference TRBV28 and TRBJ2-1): DVKVTQSSRYLVKRTGEKVFLECVQDMDHENMFWYRQDPGLGLRLIYFSYDVKMKEKGDIPEGYSVSREKKERFSLILESASTNQTSMYLCASSSGNEQFFGPGTRLTVL.

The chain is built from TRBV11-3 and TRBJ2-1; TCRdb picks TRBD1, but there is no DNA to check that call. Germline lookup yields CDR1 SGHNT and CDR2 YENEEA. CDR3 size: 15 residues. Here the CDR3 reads CASSRRQGPVNEQFF.

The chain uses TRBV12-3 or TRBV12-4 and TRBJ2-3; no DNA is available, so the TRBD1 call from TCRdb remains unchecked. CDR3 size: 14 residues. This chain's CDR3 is CASSFRGRTDTQYF.

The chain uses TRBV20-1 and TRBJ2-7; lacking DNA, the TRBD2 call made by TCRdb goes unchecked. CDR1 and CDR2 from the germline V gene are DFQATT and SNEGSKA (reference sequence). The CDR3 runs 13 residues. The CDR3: CSAPGLGIYEQYF.

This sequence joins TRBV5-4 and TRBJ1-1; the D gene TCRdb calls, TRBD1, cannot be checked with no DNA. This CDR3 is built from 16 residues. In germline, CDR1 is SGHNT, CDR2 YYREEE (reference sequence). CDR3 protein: CASSPPGVGMNTEAFF.

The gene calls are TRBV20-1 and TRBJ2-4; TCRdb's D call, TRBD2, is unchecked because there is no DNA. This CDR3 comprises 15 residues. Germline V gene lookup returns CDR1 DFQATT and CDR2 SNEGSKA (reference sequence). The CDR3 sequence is CSASQTSGRAKIQYF.

The CDR3 here is CASSPLGPYEQYF. V usage is TRBV7-9 and J usage is TRBJ2-7; with no DNA, the TCRdb D assignment of TRBD1 cannot be verified. The CDR3 has 13 residues. Germline assignment: CDR1 SEHNR and CDR2 FQNEAQ (reference sequence).

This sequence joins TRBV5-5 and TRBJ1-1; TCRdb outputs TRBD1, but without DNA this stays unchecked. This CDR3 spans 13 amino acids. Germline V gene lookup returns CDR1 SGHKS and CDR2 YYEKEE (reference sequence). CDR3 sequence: CASSPDRTFEAFF.

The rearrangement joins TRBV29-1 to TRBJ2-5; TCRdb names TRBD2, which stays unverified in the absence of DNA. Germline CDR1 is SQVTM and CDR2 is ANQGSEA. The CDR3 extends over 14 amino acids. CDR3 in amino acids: CSVDRGRGSETQYF. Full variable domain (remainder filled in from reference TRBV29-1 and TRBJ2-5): SAVISQKPSRDICQRGTSLTIQCQVDSQVTMMFWYRQQPGQSLTLIATANQGSEATYESGFVIDKFPISRPNLTFSTLTVSNMSPEDSSIYLCSVDRGRGSETQYFGPGTRLLVL.

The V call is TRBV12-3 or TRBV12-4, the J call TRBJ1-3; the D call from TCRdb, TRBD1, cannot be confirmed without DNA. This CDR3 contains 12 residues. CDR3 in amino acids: CASSPTGETIYF.

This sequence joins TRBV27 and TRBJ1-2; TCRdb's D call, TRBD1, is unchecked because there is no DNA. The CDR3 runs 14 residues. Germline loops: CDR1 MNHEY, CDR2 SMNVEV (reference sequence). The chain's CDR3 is CASSTGGGDYGYTF.

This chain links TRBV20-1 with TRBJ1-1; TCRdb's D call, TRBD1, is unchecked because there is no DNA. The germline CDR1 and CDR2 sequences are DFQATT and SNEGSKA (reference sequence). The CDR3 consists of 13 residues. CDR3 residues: CSARVTVNTEAFF.

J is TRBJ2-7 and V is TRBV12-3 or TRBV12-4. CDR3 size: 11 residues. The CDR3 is CASSLVEEQYF.

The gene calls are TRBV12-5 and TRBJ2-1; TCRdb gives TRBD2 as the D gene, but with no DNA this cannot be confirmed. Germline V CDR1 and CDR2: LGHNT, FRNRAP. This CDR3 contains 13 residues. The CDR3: CASGPGLVAEQFF.

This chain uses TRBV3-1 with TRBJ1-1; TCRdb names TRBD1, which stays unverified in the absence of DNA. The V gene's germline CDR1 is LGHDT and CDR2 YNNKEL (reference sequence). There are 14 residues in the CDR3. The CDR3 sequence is CASSPLTGNTEAFF.

CDR3 sequence: CASSSRVRYEQYF. The chain uses TRBV7-2 and TRBJ2-7; TCRdb outputs TRBD1, but without DNA this stays unchecked. The CDR3 totals 13 residues. Germline-derived CDR1 and CDR2 are SGHTA and FQGNSA.

CDR3 region: CASSFGRRNEQFF. The chain has TRBV14 and TRBJ2-1. There are 13 residues in the CDR3. From germline, CDR1 is SGHDN and CDR2 FVKESK.

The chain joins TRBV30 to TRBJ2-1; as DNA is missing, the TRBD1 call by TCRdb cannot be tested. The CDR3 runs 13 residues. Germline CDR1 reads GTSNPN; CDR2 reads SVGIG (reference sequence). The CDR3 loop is CAWGTGMGNEQFF. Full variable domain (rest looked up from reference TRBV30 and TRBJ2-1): SQTIHQWPATLVQPVGSPLSLECTVEGTSNPNLYWYRQAAGRGLQLLFYSVGIGQISSEVPQNLSASRPQDRQFILSSKKLLLSDSGFYLCAWGTGMGNEQFFGPGTRLTVL.

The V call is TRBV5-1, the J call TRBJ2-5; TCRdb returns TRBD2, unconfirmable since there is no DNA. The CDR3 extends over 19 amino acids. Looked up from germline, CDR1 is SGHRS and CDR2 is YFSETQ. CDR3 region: CASSLVPTGLAGAQETQYF. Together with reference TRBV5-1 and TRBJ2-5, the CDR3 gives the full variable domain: KAGVTQTPRYLIKTRGQQVTLSCSPISGHRSVSWYQQTPGQGLQFLFEYFSETQRNKGNFPGRFSGRQFSNSRSEMNVSTLELGDSALYLCASSLVPTGLAGAQETQYFGPGTRLLVL.

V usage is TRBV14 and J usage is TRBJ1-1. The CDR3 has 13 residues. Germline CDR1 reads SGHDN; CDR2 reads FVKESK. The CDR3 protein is CASSLGRNTEAFF. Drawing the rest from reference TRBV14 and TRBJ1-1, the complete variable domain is EAGVTQFPSHSVIEKGQTVTLRCDPISGHDNLYWYRRVMGKEIKFLLHFVKESKQDESGMPNNRFLAERTGGTYSTLKVQPAELEDSGVYFCASSLGRNTEAFFGQGTRLTVV.

The CDR3 is CASSPQVITGELFF. This chain uses TRBV11-1 with TRBJ2-2; TCRdb names TRBD1, which stays unverified in the absence of DNA. Germline CDR1 reads SGHAT; CDR2 reads FQDESV (reference sequence). CDR3 length: 14 amino acids.

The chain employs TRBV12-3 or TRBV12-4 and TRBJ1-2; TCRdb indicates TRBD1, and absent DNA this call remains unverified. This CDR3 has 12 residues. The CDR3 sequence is CASSPARWGYTF.

This CDR3 reads CASSDHYRGSYNEQFF. V usage is TRBV7-9 and J usage is TRBJ2-1. Germline V CDR1 and CDR2: SEHNR, FQNEAQ (reference sequence). This CDR3 has 16 residues. Based on the CDR3 plus reference TRBV7-9 and TRBJ2-1, the full variable domain is DTGVSQNPRHKITKRGQNVTFRCDPISEHNRLYWYRQTLGQGPEFLTYFQNEAQLEKSRLLSDRFSAERPKGSFSTLEIQRTEQGDSAMYLCASSDHYRGSYNEQFFGPGTRLTVL.

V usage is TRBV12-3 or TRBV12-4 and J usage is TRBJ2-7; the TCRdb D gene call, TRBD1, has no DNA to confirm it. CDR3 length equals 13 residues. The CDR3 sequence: CASKTGYTGEQYF.

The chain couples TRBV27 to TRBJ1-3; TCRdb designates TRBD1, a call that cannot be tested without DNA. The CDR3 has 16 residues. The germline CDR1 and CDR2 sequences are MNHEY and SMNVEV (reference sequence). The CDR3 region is CASSLSGGLAGNTIYF.